This TCR beta chain was identified in a study of monozygotic twins with inflammatory bowel disease. No DNA is given; TCRdb re-called the 5' RACE reads and lists each CDR3 protein once. This sample's table has 93,000 or so distinct CDR3 sequences. Germline lookup yields CDR1 SGHTA and CDR2 FQGTGA. The CDR3 sequence is 16 residues long. The study, taken as a whole, reports: Variability may have been added to patient repertoires by differing immunosuppressive treatments. Compared with healthy twins, IBD patients shared fewer clonotypes with others, especially with disease activity.

As to this clonotype: Its antigen remains unknown.

The chain links TRBV7-3 to TRBJ2-6; TCRdb's D gene call, TRBD1, goes unchecked for lack of DNA. The specimen was blood. The source of this sequence is a human donor with ulcerative colitis or Crohn's disease, or a healthy co-twin of an affected twin (not recorded which). The CDR3 spells CASSFNPGSGANVLTF.